A single T cell receptor (beta chain) is shown here with its context. The antigen it binds to is not known. No base qualities exist here, and no much larger clone lies one base off it. This record belongs to a study of beta chain features in type 1 diabetes (dated by TCRdb to about 2018). General notes on the study: No differences in mean age, gender distribution, total cell number or subset yield were found between patients and healthy donors. A total of 107,917,701 sorted cells were examined across all samples, and a strong correlation was observed between cell number per subset and RNA yield. The study compared TCRB repertoires of sorted circulating CD4+ T cell subsets between recently diagnosed type 1 diabetes patients and matched healthy donors. Naive and central memory subsets were obtained from all 30 or so donors, but regulatory and stem cell-like memory subsets were isolated from only 8 patients and about 8 healthy donors.

Each donor gave one peripheral blood draw, about 100 mL on average, collected into heparinised tubes. A BD FACSAria II was used to sort naive, central memory, regulatory and stem cell-like memory CD4+ T cells with a panel that included CD45RO, CCR7, CD25, CD127, CD95 and CD27. All sorted populations exceeded 95% purity. PBMCs were separated immediately by Lymphoprep density gradient centrifugation and were stained directly, without being cultured. So that batch effects would be minimized, each experiment stained and sorted samples in pairs, pairing one healthy donor with one patient. CDR1 and CDR2, per the germline V gene, are SGHDN and FVKESK. Reading from cysteine to phenylalanine, the CDR3 counts 13 amino acids. Left in the record is the CDR3 DNA by itself, 39 bases read in frame from the first base. V is reduced by 4 bases and J by 6 bases, leaving a spacing of 12 bases between them. The High Capacity cDNA Reverse Transcription Kit was used to reverse transcribe all of the isolated RNA, meaning that expressed TCRB transcripts were what got sequenced. Deep immunoSEQ sequencing was performed on naive, central memory and regulatory T cell samples, with an average of roughly 3.3 million total reads per sample. Sorted cells were lysed in RLT buffer and RNA was extracted with DNase-treated RNeasy Micro or Mini kits, depending on cell number. Each cell subset was processed separately to prevent cross-contamination, with patient and healthy donor samples processed together. TCRB sequences were amplified from cDNA with the immunoSEQ multiplex PCR, producing 87-bp fragments spanning the CDR3 region. Sequencing of the amplicons was performed on the Illumina HiSeq platform. Per the source publication's procedure: Synthetic template baselines were used to correct PCR bias computationally, reads within Hamming distance 2 were collapsed, and singletons that could not be merged were discarded. Reads were aligned against IMGT to assign V, D and J genes, CDR3 length and insertions or deletions at six rearrangement sites. Within each subset, clonotype counts were normalized to sorted cell number, and only after that were true diversity and Gini coefficients computed with the tcR R package. The overlap coefficient, calculated on TCRB nucleotide sequences, was used to quantify repertoire sharing. Out-of-frame TCRB sequences from naive cells were analyzed to stand in for the pre-selection repertoire. Imported from immuneACCESS, the table was reduced by TCRdb to in-frame sequences with V and J called. These copies leave out some clones; in studies compared against another copy, an unresolved V gene accounts for under half, and the cause of the remainder is not known. The DNA gave D and trimming, while V, J and clone size come from that table. In all, the sample holds 250,000 to 300,000 clones, and 20% to 25% of those were seen once. About 0.012% of the sample is taken by the ten largest.

Points the paper makes about the study in general: Because cDNA was sequenced instead of genomic DNA, activated cells with high expression could be over-represented, although the groups did not differ in activation or CD3 levels. Patients with type 1 diabetes made fewer insertions and deleted more nucleotides at VDJ recombination sites, implying thymic rearrangement abnormalities. Naive, central memory and regulatory TCRB repertoires appeared to be more alike among patients than among healthy donors. Shorter templates might have been favored by PCR, but patient and control samples were amplified and corrected together, so both groups would have been affected equally by any skew. Only small numbers of individuals were included in the HLA sub-analyses, which left unresolved whether HLA type had any influence on TCRB rearrangement. A moderate but significant shortening of TCRB CDR3 length was observed in type 1 diabetes patients in all four CD4+ subsets.

The sequencing sample was made of naive CD4+ T cells from blood. In the paper's terms, the cell subset or site label means: true naive CD4+ T cells. The rearrangement joined TRBV14 to TRBJ2-5, and possibly TRBD2, on 5 matching bases. The clonotype comes from a woman aged 30 to 39 with type 1 diabetes. CDR3 region: CASSRLSWQTQYF. The sequence in DNA is TGTGCCAGCAGCCGACTAAGCTGGCAGACCCAGTACTTC.